This T cell receptor (beta chain) was observed in a study of T cells in Graves' hyperthyroidism and ophthalmopathy. Across the whole study: Peripheral blood was obtained at initial diagnosis, preceding any treatment. General observations from the study: Expanded thyroid clonotypes (above 0.001) were mostly also found in blood.

In its sample, this clonotype was seen a few times. Its target is unknown. Amplified TCR beta CDR3 regions came from RNA transcripts. HTBI primers were the set used in a first-round RT-PCR of the TCR CDR3. One entry per CDR3 protein, called by TCRdb with MiXCR from the multiplex PCR reads. The table includes some 550,000 distinct CDR3 sequences, 20% to 25% detected once. V trimming: 4 bases; J trimming: 1 base; junction bases outside the gene matches: 5. CDR3 length: 15 residues. Per the germline V gene, CDR1 is SGHAT and CDR2 is FQNNGV. The TCR originated in a man between 18 and 29 years old with Graves' hyperthyroidism. Sample: blood. The chain joins TRBV11-2 to TRBJ2-5, with 8 bases fitting TRBD1. The CDR3 reads CASSSGQALQETQYF. The CDR3 DNA is TGTGCCAGCAGCTCGGGACAGGCACTCCAAGAGACCCAGTACTTC.